The 23 T cell receptor beta chains below come from one sample, sequenced in a study of regulatory T cells in long-lasting Graves disease (dated by TCRdb to the early 2020s). Library preparation used multiplex PCR. Sequencing was performed on an Illumina HiSeq 4000. iRepertoire HTBI primers and Arm-PCR amplification of CDR3 regions were used to construct TCR beta libraries. TCRdb handled the public reads itself, with Q25 trimming in fastp and clone calling in MiXCR, and kept productive beta chains. Each entry is one CDR3 protein sequence, shown with its most common DNA and genes. The sample records 500,000 to 800,000 distinct CDR3 sequences, approximately 29% of which are singletons. Jointly, the top ten make up roughly 46% of the sample. Per the publication, the time point label means: persistent/refractory GD, antithyroid drugs over 5 years with positive TRAb. RNA was extracted from PBMCs in TRIzol for both TCR sequencing and RNA sequencing.

The sample here was peripheral blood mononuclear cells (PBMCs), taken when the disease was refractory, from a patient treated with antithyroid drugs. The receptors here all came from a female donor with Graves disease.

This clonotype has a handful of counts. The rearrangement joins TRBV6-1 to TRBJ1-1; no clear D gene. With 4 bases removed from V and 0 bases from J, the gap between germline ends came to 6 bases. The V gene's germline CDR1 is MNHNS and CDR2 SASEGT. The CDR3 spans 13 residues. The DNA for the CDR3 is TGTGCCAGCAGTGGGAGCCTGAACACTGAAGCTTTCTTT. It translates to CASSGSLNTEAFF.

The chain is built from TRBV11-2 and TRBJ2-2; 7 bases are a match to TRBD2. Germline CDR1 is SGHAT and CDR2 is FQNNGV. Trimming took 5 bases from V and 7 from J; bases not matched to a gene: 13. The CDR3 extends over 16 amino acids. CDR3 DNA sequence: TGTGCCAGCAGCATTACTAGAGGGAGGGCCGGCGGGGAGCTGTTTTTT. This encodes CASSITRGRAGGELFF.

This clonotype was counted between two and nine times. V is TRBV11-2 and J is TRBJ1-1; no definite D call. Germline assignment: CDR1 SGHAT and CDR2 FQNNGV. The V and J ends lost 1 base and 7 bases respectively, with 10 bases between them. The CDR3 runs to 13 residues. The CDR3 DNA follows: TGTGCCAGCAGCTTAGTAGGGTATAGTGAAGCTTTCTTT. Residues: CASSLVGYSEAFF.

V is TRBV2 and J is TRBJ1-4, with 7 bases lining up with TRBD1. The germline gives CDR1 SNHLY, CDR2 FYNNEI. V lost 3 bases, J lost 8 bases, and 9 bases stayed unmatched. This CDR3 spans 15 amino acids. The CDR3 nucleotides are TGTGCCAGCAGTGAGGTTGCAGGGGGAGGAGAAAAACTGTTTTTT. Translating gives CASSEVAGGGEKLFF.

The rearrangement links TRBV30 to TRBJ2-2, with TRBD2 matching over 8 bases. V lost 1 base, J lost 5 bases, and 12 bases stayed unmatched. The CDR3 has 17 residues. CDR1 and CDR2 (germline): GTSNPN, SVGIG (reference sequence). The CDR3 sequence: CAWSGGAGESSTGELFF. CDR3 bases: TGTGCCTGGAGTGGGGGAGCGGGAGAATCTAGTACCGGGGAGCTGTTTTTT. The full variable domain, in which reference TRBV30 and TRBJ2-2 provide the parts outside the CDR3, is SQTIHQWPATLVQPVGSPLSLECTVEGTSNPNLYWYRQAAGRGLQLLFYSVGIGQISSEVPQNLSASRPQDRQFILSSKKLLLSDSGFYLCAWSGGAGESSTGELFFGEGSRLTVL.

The chain employs TRBV7-2 and TRBJ2-5, with 7 bases aligning to TRBD2. The CDR3 length is 16 residues. Germline trimming cut 5 bases from V and 5 bases from J; bases unmatched to any gene: 14. The germline gives CDR1 SGHTA, CDR2 FQGNSA. As DNA, the CDR3 is TGTGCCAGCAGCCCTAGTAGTGGGAGGGCCCGGGAGACCCAGTACTTC. Its protein product is CASSPSSGRARETQYF.

This clonotype has a count of ten or more. This chain connects TRBV28 to TRBJ2-5; a possible D gene is TRBD2 (5 bases). CDR3 length: 16 residues. Germline CDR1 MDHEN, CDR2 SYDVKM. V dropped 4 bases and J dropped 5 bases, with 20 bases sitting between them. Here the CDR3 reads CASSSRWVGDLETQYF. The CDR3 coding sequence is TGTGCCAGCAGTTCGAGATGGGTCGGGGATTTGGAGACCCAGTACTTC.

This clonotype was counted once. The CDR3 sequence: CSVEDLGRTEAFF. Here the CDR3 DNA reads TGCAGCGTTGAAGATCTCGGGAGAACTGAAGCTTTCTTT. The V gene is TRBV29-1, the J gene TRBJ1-1; D ambiguous. The germline CDR1 and CDR2 sequences are SQVTM and ANQGSEA. The V end was cut by 0 bases, the J end by 5 bases, with 10 bases between. The CDR3 extends over 13 amino acids. Full variable domain (remainder filled in from reference TRBV29-1 and TRBJ1-1): SAVISQKPSRDICQRGTSLTIQCQVDSQVTMMFWYRQQPGQSLTLIATANQGSEATYESGFVIDKFPISRPNLTFSTLTVSNMSPEDSSIYLCSVEDLGRTEAFFGQGTRLTVV.

The chain links TRBV12-3 or TRBV12-4 to TRBJ1-4; 9 bases are a match to TRBD1. The CDR3 is 15 amino acids. V gave up 6 bases and J gave up 5 bases; unmatched junction bases: 7. CDR3 in DNA: TGTGCCAGCAGAGCCACAGGGGGCGGGAATGAAAAACTGTTTTTT. Translating it yields CASRATGGGNEKLFF.

The CDR3 loop is CSARGFQGHQETQYF. The DNA of the CDR3 is TGCAGTGCTAGAGGGTTTCAGGGACATCAAGAGACCCAGTACTTC. The J gene is TRBJ2-5, the V gene TRBV20-1; weak D call: TRBD1 (6 bases). This CDR3 has 15 amino acids. V gave up 1 base and J gave up 2 bases, with 14 bases separating them. Germline V gives CDR1 DFQATT, CDR2 SNEGSKA (reference sequence).

The chain recombines TRBV11-2 with TRBJ2-7, with 8 nucleotides matching TRBD2. This CDR3 region has 13 residues. Germline CDR1 is SGHAT and CDR2 is FQNNGV. The J segment lost 7 bases and the V segment lost 5 bases, leaving 7 bases of the junction unmatched. The DNA of the CDR3 is TGTGCCAGCAGCCCTGGGACTAGGAGAGAGCAGTACTTC. Translation gives CASSPGTRREQYF.

The gene calls are TRBV28 and TRBJ2-5; 7 nucleotides align to TRBD1. Germline CDR1 reads MDHEN; CDR2 reads SYDVKM. J was trimmed by 2 bases and V by 6 bases; bases with no gene match: 6. The CDR3 has 14 amino acids. The CDR3 loop reads CASRYGTVQETQYF. The CDR3 DNA reads as TGTGCCAGCAGATATGGGACAGTGCAAGAGACCCAGTACTTC. The whole variable domain, remainder taken from reference TRBV28 and TRBJ2-5, is DVKVTQSSRYLVKRTGEKVFLECVQDMDHENMFWYRQDPGLGLRLIYFSYDVKMKEKGDIPEGYSVSREKKERFSLILESASTNQTSMYLCASRYGTVQETQYFGPGTRLLVL.

The table lists this clonotype with a few counts. V gene TRBV7-2 combines with J gene TRBJ2-2; 8 bases map to TRBD2. Germline V CDR1 and CDR2: SGHTA, FQGNSA. The V gene end was trimmed by 8 bases and the J gene end by 5 bases; junction bases not matched to a gene: 7. The CDR3 covers 14 residues. The DNA of the CDR3 is TGTGCCAGCTACTTAGCGGGATGGACCGGGGAGCTGTTTTTT. Residues: CASYLAGWTGELFF.

The chain couples TRBV12-3 or TRBV12-4 to TRBJ2-7; 8 positions match TRBD2. This CDR3 is built from 14 residues. With 0 bases clipped from V and 3 bases from J, the junction kept 1 base outside the gene matches. The CDR3 sequence: CASSLALAVYEQYF. The CDR3 coding sequence is TGTGCCAGCAGTTTAGCACTAGCGGTCTACGAGCAGTACTTC.

This clonotype was counted only a few times. The chain carries TRBV6-5 and TRBJ1-3; 9 bases align to TRBD1. J lost 6 bases, V lost 4 bases, and 4 bases had no gene match. Looked up from germline, CDR1 is MNHEY and CDR2 is SVGAGI. The length of the CDR3 is 14 residues. For the CDR3, the DNA is TGTGCCAGCAGTTCGGACAGGGGATTAAACACCATATATTTT. Protein: CASSSDRGLNTIYF.

V gene TRBV28 combines with J gene TRBJ2-5, with TRBD2 as a possible D gene (6 bases). This CDR3 has 13 residues. The germline V and J ends were trimmed by 9 bases and 5 bases, with 16 bases remaining between them. Per germline, CDR1 MDHEN and CDR2 SYDVKM. CDR3 sequence: CASSGIPGETQYF. As DNA, the CDR3 is TGTGCCAGTAGCGGTATCCCCGGGGAGACCCAGTACTTC.

V is TRBV5-1 and J is TRBJ1-1, with D hard to call. CDR1 SGHRS and CDR2 YFSETQ come from the germline V gene. The ends were cut back, 0 bases at V and 5 bases at J, with 14 bases in the middle. The CDR3 totals 15 residues. CDR3 DNA: TGCGCCAGCAGCTTGGCCGCGCAAGGCCTGACTGAAGCTTTCTTT. This encodes CASSLAAQGLTEAFF. The entire variable domain, with the rest obtained from reference TRBV5-1 and TRBJ1-1, is as follows: KAGVTQTPRYLIKTRGQQVTLSCSPISGHRSVSWYQQTPGQGLQFLFEYFSETQRNKGNFPGRFSGRQFSNSRSEMNVSTLELGDSALYLCASSLAAQGLTEAFFGQGTRLTVV.

The chain combines TRBV19 with TRBJ1-4; a weak D match, TRBD1 (5 bases). Trimming stripped 8 bases from V and 2 bases from J, with 12 bases between. CDR1 LNHDA and CDR2 SQIVND come from the germline V gene (reference sequence). The CDR3 sequence is 14 residues long. CDR3 DNA sequence: TGTGCCAGTTTCGCAGGGTCGACTAATGAAAAACTGTTTTTT. Protein: CASFAGSTNEKLFF.

The chain combines TRBV5-5 with TRBJ2-7, with 11 positions matching TRBD2. This CDR3 region has 15 residues. V shed 0 bases, J shed 6 bases, and the junction held 5 bases outside the gene matches. Germline assignment: CDR1 SGHKS and CDR2 YYEKEE (reference sequence). The CDR3 spells CASSLVLAGVLEQYF. Here the CDR3 DNA reads TGTGCCAGCAGCTTGGTACTAGCGGGAGTCCTCGAGCAGTACTTC.

A single count supports this clonotype. The CDR3 reads CAITGLAGNEQYF. The CDR3 bases are TGTGCCATCACGGGTCTAGCGGGAAACGAGCAGTACTTC. The chain carries TRBV10-3 and TRBJ2-7; TRBD2 matches at 9 bases. This CDR3 spans 13 amino acids. From germline, CDR1 is ENHRY and CDR2 SYGVKD. The V segment lost 7 bases and the J segment 5 bases; nucleotides outside the gene matches: 6.

As regards this clonotype: This could be a read error, since a much larger clone is one nucleotide away. The chain joins TRBV14 to TRBJ1-2; D is undetermined. Germline lookup yields CDR1 SGHDN and CDR2 FVKESK. CDR3 size: 12 residues. The CDR3 DNA reads TGTGCCAGCAGCCCGAACCCCTATGGCTGCACCTTC. Its protein is CASSPNPYGCTF. Supplemented by reference TRBV14 and TRBJ1-2, the full variable domain reads EAGVTQFPSHSVIEKGQTVTLRCDPISGHDNLYWYRRVMGKEIKFLLHFVKESKQDESGMPNNRFLAERTGGTYSTLKVQPAELEDSGVYFCASSPNPYGCTFGSGTRLTVV.

Concerning this clonotype: The missing conserved phenylalanine or tryptophan at the end of this CDR3 makes a read error likely. This rearrangement joins TRBV7-9 to TRBJ2-5; D might be TRBD1 (8 bases). V shed 4 bases and J shed 5 bases, with 35 bases lying between them. The CDR3 sequence is 21 residues long. Looked up from germline, CDR1 is SEHNR and CDR2 is FQNEAQ (reference sequence). DNA of the CDR3: TGTGCCAGCAGCTCGTACTACTCCGGGACAGGTAGCGGGTCGTCCCGGGAGACCCAGTACTCC. It translates to CASSSYYSGTGSGSSRETQYS.

The table lists this clonotype with many counts. J is TRBJ1-1 and V is TRBV7-2; the D is unclear. Deletions cut 2 bases from V and 1 base from J, with 11 bases between. The CDR3 covers 15 residues. In germline, CDR1 is SGHTA, CDR2 FQGNSA. CDR3 loop: CASSLIDTSNTEAFF. DNA for the CDR3: TGTGCCAGCAGCTTAATCGACACCTCGAACACTGAAGCTTTCTTT.